This passage covers 19 T cell receptor beta chains from one sample sequenced in a study of blood T cell repertoires in COVID-19. TCRdb keeps only in-frame clones here, not all; method: immunoSEQ multiplex PCR. The sample lists some 200,000 clones; just under 85% were seen once. The sample was peripheral blood. These receptors came from a man in his 60s with COVID-19, enrolled during active disease.

V usage is TRBV3-1 (or the pseudogene TRBV3-2) and J usage is TRBJ1-5; no reliable D call. Deletions cut 1 base from V and 6 bases from J, with 7 bases between. This CDR3 has 13 residues. Per the germline V gene, CDR1 is LGHDT and CDR2 is YNNKEL (reference sequence). CDR3 in amino acids: CASSQGRSQPQHF. The DNA for the CDR3 is TGTGCCAGCAGCCAAGGTAGGAGTCAGCCCCAGCATTTT.

This clone has only a few counts. The chain has TRBV29-1 and TRBJ2-1; 8 nucleotides agree with TRBD2. CDR1 and CDR2 from the germline V gene are SQVTM and ANQGSEA. This CDR3 region has 14 residues. Trimming cost V 2 bases and J 9 bases; bases outside gene matches: 9. The CDR3 DNA reads as TGCAGCGTTGAATACACTACAGCGGGGGTTGAGCAGTTCTTC. Its translation: CSVEYTTAGVEQFF.

Concerning this clone: At the DNA level, this CDR3 is encoded by other sequences in the same sample as well. The chain has TRBV19 and TRBJ1-2; tentatively, D is TRBD1 (5 bases). CDR1 is LNHDA and CDR2 is SQIVND in the germline V gene (reference sequence). This CDR3 has 13 amino acids. The V end lost 5 bases, the J end lost 0 bases, and 7 bases lay between the germline ends. CDR3 DNA: TGTGCCAGTAGTCCGACAGCTAACTATGGCTACACCTTC. Its translation is CASSPTANYGYTF.

This clone appeared a single time. V usage is TRBV28 and J usage is TRBJ1-2; D is unclear. V lost 6 bases, J lost 4 bases, and 9 bases lay in between. CDR3 length: 12 amino acids. Germline CDR1 and CDR2: MDHEN and SYDVKM. CDR3: CASREDTYGYTF. The CDR3 region has the DNA TGTGCCAGCAGGGAGGATACCTATGGCTACACCTTC.

The chain recombines TRBV6-2 or TRBV6-3 with TRBJ2-1, with D hard to call. The CDR3 loop spans 14 amino acids. CDR1 and CDR2 from the germline V gene are MNHEY and SVGEGT. V lost 0 bases and J lost 7, with 10 bases in between. CDR3 sequence (DNA): TGTGCCAGCAGTTACTCGATGATTAGTAATGAGCAGTTCTTC. Translation: CASSYSMISNEQFF.

The chain links TRBV9 to TRBJ2-7, with D perhaps matching TRBD1 (6 bases). V shed 4 bases and J shed 2 bases, with 13 bases lying between them. This CDR3 is 14 amino acids long. The germline V gene encodes CDR1 SGDLS and CDR2 YYNGEE. Written as DNA, the CDR3 is TGTGCCAGCAGCCCCGGGACACCTCCCTACGAGCAGTACTTC. Residues: CASSPGTPPYEQYF.

J is TRBJ2-1 and V is TRBV6-4; tentative D call: TRBD1 (6 bases). Trimming pared 2 bases from V and 7 bases from J, leaving 9 bases between. Germline-derived CDR1 and CDR2 are MRHNA and SNTAGT. The CDR3 contains 13 residues. CDR3 sequence: CASSDTGSNEQFF. CDR3 bases: TGTGCCAGCAGTGACACAGGGTCAAATGAGCAGTTCTTC.

The chain joins TRBV19 to TRBJ2-5; 9 bases align to TRBD1. Per germline, CDR1 LNHDA and CDR2 SQIVND (reference sequence). The CDR3 totals 13 residues. Unmatched junction bases numbered 2, after V lost 4 bases and J lost 5 bases. CDR3: CASSRDRAETQYF. The CDR3 DNA follows: TGTGCCAGTAGTAGGGACAGGGCGGAGACCCAGTACTTC. Full variable domain (outside the CDR3, taken from reference TRBV19 and TRBJ2-5): DGGITQSPKYLFRKEGQNVTLSCEQNLNHDAMYWYRQDPGQGLRLIYYSQIVNDFQKGDIAEGYSVSREKKESFPLTVTSAQKNPTAFYLCASSRDRAETQYFGPGTRLLVL.

The chain recombines TRBV7-9 with TRBJ1-1; the D is unclear. This CDR3 spans 13 amino acids. CDR1 is SEHNR and CDR2 is FQNEAQ in the germline V gene (reference sequence). V lost 5 bases to trimming and J lost 1 base, with 8 bases between them. CDR3 protein: CASSALKNTEAFF. The CDR3 DNA reads TGTGCCAGCAGCGCACTAAAGAACACTGAAGCTTTCTTT.

This clone was picked up one time. The chain links TRBV18 to TRBJ2-7, with 9 bases identical to TRBD1. Germline CDR1 is KGHSH and CDR2 is LQKENI. This CDR3 comprises 15 residues. After removal of 8 bases from V and 7 bases from J, the junction contained 15 bases not matched to a gene. CDR3 residues: CASTPGQGIMREQYF. CDR3 nucleotide sequence: TGTGCCAGCACCCCGGGACAGGGCATAATGAGGGAGCAGTACTTC.

The chain carries TRBV6-1 and TRBJ1-5; D is undetermined. Germline V gives CDR1 MNHNS, CDR2 SASEGT. The CDR3 runs to 17 residues. V was shortened by 4 bases and J by 7 bases, with 23 bases between the two germline ends. Written as DNA, the CDR3 is TGTGCCAGCAGTGGGAGCCGCCGGGGAGGGTTGATACAGCCCCAGCATTTT. Translating gives CASSGSRRGGLIQPQHF.

The chain joins TRBV18 to TRBJ1-2; 11 nucleotides line up with TRBD1. CDR1 is KGHSH, CDR2 LQKENI, per germline. V lost 3 bases, J lost 3 bases, and 6 bases stayed unmatched. The CDR3 is 16 residues long. CDR3 DNA sequence: TGTGCCAGCTCACCCTTCGGACAGGGGGCTGACTATGGCTACACCTTC. Amino acid sequence: CASSPFGQGADYGYTF.

This chain links TRBV18 with TRBJ1-5; 7 bases line up with TRBD1. Germline CDR1 and CDR2: KGHSH and LQKENI. The CDR3 loop spans 17 amino acids. J gave up 1 base and V 2 bases, and 8 bases lay outside the gene matches. The CDR3 region is CASSPVPAGGSNQPQHF. CDR3 DNA: TGTGCCAGCTCACCAGTACCCGCAGGGGGAAGCAATCAGCCCCAGCATTTT.

This clone was recorded a few times. The V call is TRBV4-1, the J call TRBJ2-7, with D tentatively TRBD1 (5 bases). Germline lookup yields CDR1 MGHRA and CDR2 YSYEKL. The CDR3 loop spans 15 amino acids. Between the trimmed V and J ends, which lost 0 bases and 5 bases, there was a span of 14 bases. CDR3 sequence: CASSQEGRPFDEQYF. In DNA form, the CDR3 reads TGCGCCAGCAGCCAAGAGGGGCGACCCTTCGACGAGCAGTACTTC.

V and J are TRBV30 and TRBJ1-4; D ambiguous. The CDR3 totals 12 residues. Trimming stripped 3 bases from V and 7 bases from J, with 9 bases between. The germline V gene has CDR1 GTSNPN and CDR2 SVGIG (reference sequence). CDR3 residues: CAWSLKLEKLFF. The CDR3 nucleotides read TGTGCCTGGAGCTTAAAACTTGAAAAACTGTTTTTT. Drawing the rest from reference TRBV30 and TRBJ1-4, the complete variable domain is SQTIHQWPATLVQPVGSPLSLECTVEGTSNPNLYWYRQAAGRGLQLLFYSVGIGQISSEVPQNLSASRPQDRQFILSSKKLLLSDSGFYLCAWSLKLEKLFFGSGTQLSVL.

This clone was seen only once. The V gene is TRBV5-1, the J gene TRBJ2-7; TRBD1 agrees at 9 bases. CDR1 and CDR2 (germline): SGHRS, YFSETQ. This CDR3 contains 15 residues. The ends lost 4 bases at V and 5 bases at J; junction bases unmatched: 10. The CDR3 is CASSALTGGIDEQYF. In nucleotides, the CDR3 is TGCGCCAGCAGCGCACTGACAGGGGGAATAGACGAGCAGTACTTC.

The CDR3 spells CASTTGMMNTEAFF. The DNA for the CDR3 is TGCGCCAGCACCACAGGTATGATGAACACTGAAGCTTTCTTT. J is TRBJ1-1 and V is TRBV5-1; maybe TRBD1 (5 bases). Between the trimmed V and J ends, which lost 6 bases and 0 bases, there was a span of 12 bases. The CDR3 contains 14 residues. Germline V gives CDR1 SGHRS, CDR2 YFSETQ.

V usage is TRBV6-1 and J usage is TRBJ2-7; possibly TRBD2 for D (5 bases). Germline CDR1 MNHNS, CDR2 SASEGT. Trimming pared 1 base from V and 2 bases from J, leaving 6 bases between. CDR3 length equals 13 residues. In DNA form, the CDR3 reads TGTGCCAGCAGTGAAGAACTAGCCTACGAGCAGTACTTC. This translates into CASSEELAYEQYF.

This chain joins TRBV7-9 and TRBJ1-3; TRBD1 matches at 10 bases. This CDR3 comprises 17 residues. CDR1 is SEHNR, CDR2 FQNEAQ, per germline (reference sequence). Trimming cost V 2 bases and J 0 bases; bases outside gene matches: 4. CDR3 residues: CASSLRGQGISGNTIYF. The CDR3 nucleotides read TGTGCCAGCAGCTTAAGGGGACAGGGGATCTCTGGAAACACCATATATTTT.